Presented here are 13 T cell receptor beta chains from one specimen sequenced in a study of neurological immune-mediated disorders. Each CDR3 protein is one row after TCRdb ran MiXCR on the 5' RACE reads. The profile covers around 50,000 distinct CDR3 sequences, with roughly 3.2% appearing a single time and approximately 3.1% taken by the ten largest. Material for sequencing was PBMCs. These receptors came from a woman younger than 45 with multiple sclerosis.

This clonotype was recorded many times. The CDR3 sequence is CASSLSRLDLGAFF. The CDR3 DNA reads as TGTGCCAGCAGTCTTTCCCGACTCGACCTCGGGGCTTTCTTT. This sequence joins TRBV6-5 and TRBJ1-1; D gene unclear. CDR1 and CDR2 (germline): MNHEY, SVGAGI. With 5 bases removed from V and 11 bases from J, the gap between germline ends came to 21 bases. The CDR3 is 14 residues long.

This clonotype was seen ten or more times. The CDR3 spells CASSPQGVNYGYTF. CDR3 nucleotides: TGTGCCAGCAGCCCTCAGGGGGTGAACTATGGCTACACCTTC. This chain uses TRBV6-6 with TRBJ1-2, with 7 bases aligning to TRBD1. V was pared by 6 bases and J by 2 bases, with 6 bases of the junction left unmatched. The V gene's germline CDR1 is MNHNY and CDR2 SVGAGI (reference sequence). The CDR3 contains 14 residues.

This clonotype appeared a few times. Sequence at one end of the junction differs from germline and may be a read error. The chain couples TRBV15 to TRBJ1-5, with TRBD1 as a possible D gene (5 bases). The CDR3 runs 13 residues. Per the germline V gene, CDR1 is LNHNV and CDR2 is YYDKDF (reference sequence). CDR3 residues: CATKRGLHQPQHF. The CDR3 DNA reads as TGTGCAACCAAGAGGGGACTCCATCAGCCCCAGCATTTT.

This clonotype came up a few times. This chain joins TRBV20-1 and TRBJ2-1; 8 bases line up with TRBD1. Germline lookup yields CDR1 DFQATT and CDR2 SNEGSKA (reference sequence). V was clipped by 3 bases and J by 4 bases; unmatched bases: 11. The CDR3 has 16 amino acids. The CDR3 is CSASGTGERVYNEQFF. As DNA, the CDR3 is TGCAGTGCTAGTGGGACAGGAGAGAGGGTTTACAATGAGCAGTTCTTC.

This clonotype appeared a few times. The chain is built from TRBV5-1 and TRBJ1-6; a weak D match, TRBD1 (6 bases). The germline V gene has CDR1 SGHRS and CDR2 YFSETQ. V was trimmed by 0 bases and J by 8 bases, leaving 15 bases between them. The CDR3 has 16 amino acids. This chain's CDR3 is CASSLATGTSDSPLHF. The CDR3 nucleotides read TGCGCCAGCAGCTTGGCCACCGGGACATCGGATTCACCCCTCCACTTT. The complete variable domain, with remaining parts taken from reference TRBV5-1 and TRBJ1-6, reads KAGVTQTPRYLIKTRGQQVTLSCSPISGHRSVSWYQQTPGQGLQFLFEYFSETQRNKGNFPGRFSGRQFSNSRSEMNVSTLELGDSALYLCASSLATGTSDSPLHFGNGTRLTVT.

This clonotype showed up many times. DNA of the CDR3: TGTGCCAGCAGCCAAGGAGGGGGGGGCTCCTACAATGAGCAGTTCTTC. This sequence encodes CASSQGGGGSYNEQFF. This chain links TRBV3-1 with TRBJ2-1; TRBD2 might be the D (7 bases). Trimming removed 1 base from V and 0 bases from J, with 10 bases in between. Germline V gene data show CDR1 as LGHDT and CDR2 as YNNKEL (reference sequence). The CDR3 is 16 amino acids.

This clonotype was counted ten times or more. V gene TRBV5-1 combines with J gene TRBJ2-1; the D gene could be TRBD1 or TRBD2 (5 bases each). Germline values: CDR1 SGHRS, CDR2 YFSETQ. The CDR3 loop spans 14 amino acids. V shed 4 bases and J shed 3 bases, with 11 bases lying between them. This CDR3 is CASSGDPLYNEQFF. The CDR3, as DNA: TGCGCCAGCAGCGGGGACCCGCTCTACAATGAGCAGTTCTTC.

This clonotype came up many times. CDR3 sequence reads: CASSLRGDVYTEAFF. CDR3 DNA sequence: TGTGCCAGCAGCTTAAGGGGGGACGTTTACACTGAAGCTTTCTTT. The chain employs TRBV7-8 and TRBJ1-1; D is possibly TRBD1 (6 bases). Germline V gene data show CDR1 as SGHVS and CDR2 as FQNEAQ. The V and J ends lost 2 bases and 3 bases respectively, with 13 bases between them. The CDR3 runs 15 residues.

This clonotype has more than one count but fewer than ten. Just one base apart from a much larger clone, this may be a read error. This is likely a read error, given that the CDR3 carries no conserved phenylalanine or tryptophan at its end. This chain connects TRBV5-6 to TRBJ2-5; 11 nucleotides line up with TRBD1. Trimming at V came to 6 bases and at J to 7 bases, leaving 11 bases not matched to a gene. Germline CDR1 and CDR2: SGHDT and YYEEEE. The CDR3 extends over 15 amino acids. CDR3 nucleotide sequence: TGTGCCAGCACCCCCGGACAGGGGGCGCTTGGGACCCAGTACTTA. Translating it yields CASTPGQGALGTQYL.

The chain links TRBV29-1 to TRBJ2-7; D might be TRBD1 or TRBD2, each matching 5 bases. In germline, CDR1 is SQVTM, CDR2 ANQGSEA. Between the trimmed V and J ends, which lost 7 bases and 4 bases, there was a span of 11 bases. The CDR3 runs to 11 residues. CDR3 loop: CSAGWGYEQYF. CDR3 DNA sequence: TGCAGCGCCGGTTGGGGGTACGAGCAGTACTTC.

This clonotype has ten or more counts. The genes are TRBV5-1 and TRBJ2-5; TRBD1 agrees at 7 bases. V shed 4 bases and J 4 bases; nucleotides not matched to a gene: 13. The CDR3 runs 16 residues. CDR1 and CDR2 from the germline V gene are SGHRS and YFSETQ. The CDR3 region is CASSSRTGVQGETQYF. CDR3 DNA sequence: TGCGCCAGCAGCAGCCGTACAGGGGTTCAAGGAGAGACCCAGTACTTC.

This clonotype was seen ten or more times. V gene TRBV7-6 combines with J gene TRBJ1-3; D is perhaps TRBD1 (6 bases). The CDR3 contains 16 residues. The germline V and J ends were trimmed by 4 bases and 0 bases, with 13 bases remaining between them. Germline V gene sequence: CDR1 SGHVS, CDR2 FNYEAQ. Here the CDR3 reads CASSSNGQFSGNTIYF. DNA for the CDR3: TGTGCCAGCAGCTCTAACGGACAGTTCTCTGGAAACACCATATATTTT.

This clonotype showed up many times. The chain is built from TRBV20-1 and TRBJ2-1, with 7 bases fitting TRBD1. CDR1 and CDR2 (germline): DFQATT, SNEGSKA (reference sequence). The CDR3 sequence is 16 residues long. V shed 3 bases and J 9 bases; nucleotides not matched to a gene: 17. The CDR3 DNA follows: TGCAGTGCTAGTCTGCCTAGGGGGCCCTATATGAGTGAGCAGTTCTTC. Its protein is CSASLPRGPYMSEQFF.